This TCR beta chain derives from a study of identical twins. Findings and limits, study-wide: With monozygotic twins, out-of-frame TCR alpha sharing exceeded what models estimated. In drawing conclusions, the study used cross-sectional statistical analysis and did not follow the same donors. Analyses based on zero insertions could be partly confounded by invariant MAIT and iNKT cells.

Through template switching, a universal primer site was introduced, and the cDNA contained unique molecular identifiers. TCRdb called the 5' RACE reads again in MiXCR, with one record for every CDR3 protein. This repertoire shows about 240,000 distinct CDR3 sequences, about 10% found once; its top ten account for approximately 9.1%. Trimming left V 6 bases short and J 6 bases short, with 16 bases between. This CDR3 contains 14 residues. From germline, CDR1 is MNHNS and CDR2 SASEGT. Comment on this clonotype: Its antigen remains unidentified.

The TCR sequence derives from a man aged 50-60 years in good health. The gene calls are TRBV6-1 and TRBJ2-3, with a tentative D call TRBD1 (7 bases). The sample was memory T cells sorted from blood. The CDR3 region is CASRDPGGGDTQYF. The CDR3, as DNA: TGTGCCAGCAGAGATCCAGGGGGAGGCGATACGCAGTATTTT.